This TCR beta chain appears in the sequencing data of a study of cytomegalovirus exposure and HLA in healthy donors. The PCR was carried out with 60 Vbeta primers and 13 Jbeta primers. Profiling relied on immunoSEQ multiplex PCR, and the TCRdb table lists in-frame clones only, not all of them. The data contain 110,000 to 150,000 clones, 70% to 80% of them singletons. The V segment lost 5 bases and the J segment 9 bases; nucleotides outside the gene matches: 13. The CDR3 sequence is 15 residues long. CDR1 and CDR2 from the germline V gene are WSHSY and SAAADI. This TCR came from a female donor in good health and CMV-seronegative. Input material: PBMCs. The V call is TRBV10-2, the J call TRBJ2-3; 8 nucleotides match TRBD2. In nucleotides, the CDR3 is TGCGCCAGCAGTATTGGGACTAGGGTATTGGACACGCAGTATTTT. Protein sequence: CASSIGTRVLDTQYF.